This T cell receptor (beta chain) is from a study of technical replicates of blood from four donors. Sequencing was performed with immunoSEQ multiplex PCR; in TCRdb, only in-frame clones are kept and a portion is missing. The sample has some 100,000 clones, around 96% seen once. V was cut by 7 bases and J by 6 bases, with 9 bases left in between. The CDR3 sequence is 12 residues long. The germline gives CDR1 LNHDA, CDR2 SQIVND (reference sequence). The clonotype comes from a human donor in good health. The genes are TRBV19 and TRBJ2-2, with D possibly TRBD2 on 5 matching bases. The sample comprised T cells isolated from PBMCs. This CDR3 is CASKTSPGELFF. Here the CDR3 DNA reads TGTGCCAGTAAAACTAGTCCCGGGGAGCTGTTTTTT.